A single TCR beta chain is shown here with its context. Data came from immunoSEQ multiplex PCR; TCRdb stores just in-frame clones and leaves some out. The sample carries about 68,000 clones, 86% recorded once. This record belongs to a study of T cell responses to AZD1222 COVID-19 vaccine. The CDR3 runs 10 residues. The germline CDR1 and CDR2 sequences are MNHEY and SVGAGI. V lost 6 bases, J lost 3 bases, and 3 bases lay in between. The sequenced sample was peripheral blood, obtained on day 0 of AZD1222 vaccination. This receptor was taken from an adult in good health. The chain couples TRBV6-5 to TRBJ2-7; no definite D call. The CDR3 reads CASRNYEQYF. CDR3 nucleotide sequence: TGTGCCAGCAGGAACTACGAGCAGTACTTC.